The rows below give T cell receptor beta chains drawn from one sample of a study of cytomegalovirus exposure and HLA in healthy donors. Produced via immunoSEQ multiplex PCR; TCRdb's table is partial and in-frame only. The table lists about 200,000 clones, about 85% of them singletons. The specimen sequenced was PBMCs. The receptors derive from a male donor in good health and CMV-seropositive. The CDR3 runs from the conserved cysteine through the conserved F or W. Fields, in order: V gene, D gene, CDR3 length, clone size, J gene, CDR3 DNA, CDR3 protein. A D gene is named only where the DNA matches it firmly. Clone size is stated in some rows and not others, as once, few, many or a class when expanded.

V gene: TRBV4-2
D gene: TRBD2
CDR3 length: 17
clone size: .
J gene: TRBJ2-5
CDR3 DNA: TGTGCCAGCAGCCATGGACTAGCGGGGGGGCCCGGAGAGACCCAGTACTTC
CDR3 protein: CASSHGLAGGPGETQYF

V gene: TRBV5-4
D gene: TRBD2
CDR3 length: 15
clone size: .
J gene: TRBJ2-3
CDR3 DNA: TGTGCCAGCAGCTTGATAAGCGGGGGCACAGATACGCAGTATTTT
CDR3 protein: CASSLISGGTDTQYF

V gene: TRBV6-5
D gene: TRBD1
CDR3 length: 15
clone size: .
J gene: TRBJ2-5
CDR3 DNA: TGTGCCAGCAGTTACTCGATCGGAGCAGGGGGGACCCAGTACTTC
CDR3 protein: CASSYSIGAGGTQYF

V gene: TRBV7-2
D gene: .
CDR3 length: 12
clone size: .
J gene: TRBJ2-1
CDR3 DNA: TGTGCCAGCAGCGTACAGATCAATGAGCAGTTCTTC
CDR3 protein: CASSVQINEQFF

V gene: TRBV27
D gene: TRBD2
CDR3 length: 13
clone size: once
J gene: TRBJ2-7
CDR3 DNA: TGTGCCAGCAGTTTTGGGACTAGCCTCGAGCAGTACTTC
CDR3 protein: CASSFGTSLEQYF

V gene: TRBV4-1
D gene: .
CDR3 length: 15
clone size: .
J gene: TRBJ1-2
CDR3 DNA: TGCGCCAGCAGCCACGGGACATGGGTGAACTATGGCTACACCTTC
CDR3 protein: CASSHGTWVNYGYTF

V gene: TRBV6-5
D gene: .
CDR3 length: 13
clone size: .
J gene: TRBJ2-7
CDR3 DNA: TGTGCCAGTCTTGCTAGCAGGGGTTACGAGCAGTACTTC
CDR3 protein: CASLASRGYEQYF

V gene: TRBV11-3
D gene: TRBD1
CDR3 length: 14
clone size: .
J gene: TRBJ2-5
CDR3 DNA: TGTGCCAGCAGCCCGGGACAGGGTGGGGAGACCCAGTACTTC
CDR3 protein: CASSPGQGGETQYF

V gene: TRBV4-3
D gene: TRBD1
CDR3 length: 16
clone size: .
J gene: TRBJ2-7
CDR3 DNA: TGCGCCAGCAGCCAACCCGGACAGGGTCAAGGCTACGAGCAGTACTTC
CDR3 protein: CASSQPGQGQGYEQYF

V gene: TRBV9
D gene: .
CDR3 length: 15
clone size: .
J gene: TRBJ2-6
CDR3 DNA: TGTGCCAGCAGCGCTTGGAGCTCTGGGGCCAACGTCCTGACTTTC
CDR3 protein: CASSAWSSGANVLTF

V gene: TRBV4-3
D gene: .
CDR3 length: 14
clone size: .
J gene: TRBJ1-1
CDR3 DNA: TGCGCCAGCAGCCAAGAGTCTGTGAACACTGAAGCTTTCTTT
CDR3 protein: CASSQESVNTEAFF

V gene: TRBV6-6
D gene: .
CDR3 length: 13
clone size: .
J gene: TRBJ1-2
CDR3 DNA: TGTGCCAGCAGTTACCAGGAAAACTATGGCTACACCTTC
CDR3 protein: CASSYQENYGYTF

V gene: TRBV19
D gene: TRBD1
CDR3 length: 13
clone size: .
J gene: TRBJ1-1
CDR3 DNA: TGTGCCAGTAGCATAAGGGGGCCCACTGAAGCTTTCTTT
CDR3 protein: CASSIRGPTEAFF

V gene: TRBV5-6
D gene: .
CDR3 length: 15
clone size: once
J gene: TRBJ2-5
CDR3 DNA: TGTGCCAGCAGCTTGGAGGGCTTGGGGCTGGAGACCCAGTACTTC
CDR3 protein: CASSLEGLGLETQYF

V gene: TRBV7-9
D gene: .
CDR3 length: 16
clone size: .
J gene: TRBJ2-1
CDR3 DNA: TGTGCCAGCAGAACCGGGGGCGGGGGAAGGCGTAATGAGCAGTTCTTC
CDR3 protein: CASRTGGGGRRNEQFF

V gene: TRBV4-3
D gene: .
CDR3 length: 15
clone size: .
J gene: TRBJ1-4
CDR3 DNA: TGCGCCAGCAGCCAAGGGCCCAATCAGAGGGAAAAACTGTTTTTT
CDR3 protein: CASSQGPNQREKLFF

V gene: TRBV7-9
D gene: TRBD1
CDR3 length: 15
clone size: .
J gene: TRBJ1-4
CDR3 DNA: TGTGCCAGCAGCTGGGCAGGGACAGGGGGCGAAAAACTGTTTTTT
CDR3 protein: CASSWAGTGGEKLFF

V gene: TRBV7-3
D gene: TRBD1
CDR3 length: 15
clone size: .
J gene: TRBJ2-1
CDR3 DNA: TGTGCCAGCAGCTTAAACAGGGGGTCCTACAATGAGCAGTTCTTC
CDR3 protein: CASSLNRGSYNEQFF

V gene: TRBV4-2
D gene: .
CDR3 length: 14
clone size: .
J gene: TRBJ2-5
CDR3 DNA: TGTGCCAGCAGCCAAGTGAATGGCCCCGAGACCCAGTACTTC
CDR3 protein: CASSQVNGPETQYF

V gene: TRBV9
D gene: .
CDR3 length: 15
clone size: .
J gene: TRBJ2-1
CDR3 DNA: TGTGCCAGCAGCGTATATGCTCAAGCCAACAATGAGCAGTTCTTC
CDR3 protein: CASSVYAQANNEQFF

V gene: TRBV12-5
D gene: .
CDR3 length: 15
clone size: .
J gene: TRBJ2-1
CDR3 DNA: TGTGCTAGTGGGAACGGACAGACCACTTATAATGAGCAGTTCTTC
CDR3 protein: CASGNGQTTYNEQFF

V gene: TRBV7-9
D gene: .
CDR3 length: 13
clone size: .
J gene: TRBJ1-1
CDR3 DNA: TGTGCCAGCAGTCTCACTTCCTCCACTGAAGCTTTCTTT
CDR3 protein: CASSLTSSTEAFF

V gene: TRBV5-4
D gene: TRBD2
CDR3 length: 15
clone size: .
J gene: TRBJ2-7
CDR3 DNA: TGTGCCAGCAGCAGGGGGGGTAGCGGGGGTTACGAGCAGTACTTC
CDR3 protein: CASSRGGSGGYEQYF

V gene: TRBV7-2
D gene: .
CDR3 length: 11
clone size: .
J gene: TRBJ2-7
CDR3 DNA: TGTGCCAGCAGCTTTAGTCACGAGCAGTACTTC
CDR3 protein: CASSFSHEQYF

V gene: TRBV6-5
D gene: .
CDR3 length: 13
clone size: .
J gene: TRBJ1-5
CDR3 DNA: TGTGCCAGCAGTTACTACAGGGATCAGCCCCAGCATTTT
CDR3 protein: CASSYYRDQPQHF

V gene: TRBV28
D gene: .
CDR3 length: 12
clone size: .
J gene: TRBJ1-2
CDR3 DNA: TGTGCCAGCAGTTATATCGGGGTAGGCTACACCTTC
CDR3 protein: CASSYIGVGYTF

V gene: TRBV30
D gene: .
CDR3 length: 12
clone size: .
J gene: TRBJ1-1
CDR3 DNA: TGTGCCTGGAGTGAATTATGGCATGAAGCTTTCTTT
CDR3 protein: CAWSELWHEAFF

V gene: TRBV6-5
D gene: .
CDR3 length: 14
clone size: .
J gene: TRBJ2-7
CDR3 DNA: TGTGCCAGCAGTGAATACGGGGAAGCCTACGAGCAGTACTTC
CDR3 protein: CASSEYGEAYEQYF

V gene: TRBV6-5
D gene: .
CDR3 length: 15
clone size: .
J gene: TRBJ2-1
CDR3 DNA: TGTGCCAGCACCCCCAGGGGGACCGGGGGGGATGAGCAGTTCTTC
CDR3 protein: CASTPRGTGGDEQFF

V gene: TRBV13
D gene: .
CDR3 length: 17
clone size: .
J gene: TRBJ2-2
CDR3 DNA: TGTGCCAGCAGCTTAGTGCTCGCTAGCCTAAACACCGGGGAGCTGTTTTTT
CDR3 protein: CASSLVLASLNTGELFF

V gene: TRBV27
D gene: TRBD1
CDR3 length: 14
clone size: few
J gene: TRBJ1-2
CDR3 DNA: TGTGCCAGCACCCCCGGGACAGGGGGATTTGGCTACACCTTC
CDR3 protein: CASTPGTGGFGYTF

V gene: TRBV11-1
D gene: .
CDR3 length: 14
clone size: .
J gene: TRBJ1-2
CDR3 DNA: TGTGCCAGCAGCTTAGTGAGAGGGTTCGGTGGCTACACCTTC
CDR3 protein: CASSLVRGFGGYTF

V gene: TRBV5-6
D gene: TRBD1
CDR3 length: 15
clone size: .
J gene: TRBJ2-5
CDR3 DNA: TGTGCCAGCAGCAAAAGGACAGGGATATTGGAGACCCAGTACTTC
CDR3 protein: CASSKRTGILETQYF

V gene: TRBV29-1
D gene: .
CDR3 length: 13
clone size: once
J gene: TRBJ2-5
CDR3 DNA: TGCAGCGTGACCGGGACAAACCAAGAGACCCAGTACTTC
CDR3 protein: CSVTGTNQETQYF

V gene: TRBV9
D gene: .
CDR3 length: 15
clone size: .
J gene: TRBJ1-4
CDR3 DNA: TGTGCCAGCAGCCTAGGACTTAACATGGGTGAAAAACTGTTTTTT
CDR3 protein: CASSLGLNMGEKLFF

V gene: TRBV6-4
D gene: .
CDR3 length: 13
clone size: few
J gene: TRBJ1-4
CDR3 DNA: TGTGCCAGCAGTTACGACCGGGGGGAAAAACTGTTTTTT
CDR3 protein: CASSYDRGEKLFF

V gene: TRBV7-2
D gene: .
CDR3 length: 19
clone size: .
J gene: TRBJ1-4
CDR3 DNA: TGTGCCAGCAGCCCCCGGGGACTTGGGCGTGGGTATAGTAATGAAAAACTGTTTTTT
CDR3 protein: CASSPRGLGRGYSNEKLFF

V gene: TRBV30
D gene: TRBD2
CDR3 length: 14
clone size: .
J gene: TRBJ2-2
CDR3 DNA: TGTGCCTGGTCGGGACTAGTGTTAACAGGGGAGCTGTTTTTT
CDR3 protein: CAWSGLVLTGELFF

V gene: TRBV7-2
D gene: .
CDR3 length: 16
clone size: .
J gene: TRBJ2-7
CDR3 DNA: TGTGCCAGCAGCTTAGCGGGCGGCGGGGCCTCCTACGAGCAGTACTTC
CDR3 protein: CASSLAGGGASYEQYF

V gene: TRBV18
D gene: .
CDR3 length: 15
clone size: .
J gene: TRBJ1-5
CDR3 DNA: TGTGCCAGCTCCCTAACAGGGTTTAGCAATCAGCCCCAGCATTTT
CDR3 protein: CASSLTGFSNQPQHF

V gene: TRBV6-4
D gene: .
CDR3 length: 17
clone size: .
J gene: TRBJ1-4
CDR3 DNA: TGTGCCAGCAGTAGAGACCCGCAGGGATTGGGGAATGAAAAACTGTTTTTT
CDR3 protein: CASSRDPQGLGNEKLFF

V gene: TRBV7-3
D gene: .
CDR3 length: 15
clone size: .
J gene: TRBJ2-2
CDR3 DNA: TGTGCCAGCAGCCCACAGGGAAGGAACACCGGGGAGCTGTTTTTT
CDR3 protein: CASSPQGRNTGELFF

V gene: TRBV6-5
D gene: TRBD2
CDR3 length: 14
clone size: .
J gene: TRBJ2-7
CDR3 DNA: TGTGCCAGCAGAAGACTAGCGGGGACCTACGAGCAGTACTTC
CDR3 protein: CASRRLAGTYEQYF

V gene: TRBV7-2
D gene: .
CDR3 length: 15
clone size: few
J gene: TRBJ1-1
CDR3 DNA: TGTGCCAGCAGCCCGAGCCCAGGGGAGAGATTGGGAGCTTTCTTT
CDR3 protein: CASSPSPGERLGAFF

V gene: TRBV15
D gene: .
CDR3 length: 14
clone size: .
J gene: TRBJ1-2
CDR3 DNA: TGTGCCACCAGCAGAGGCAGGGTTGACTATGGCTACACCTTC
CDR3 protein: CATSRGRVDYGYTF

V gene: TRBV5-1
D gene: TRBD2
CDR3 length: 16
clone size: .
J gene: TRBJ2-7
CDR3 DNA: TGCGCCAGCAGCTGGACTAGCGGAGGAGGACAGGGCGAGCAGTACTTC
CDR3 protein: CASSWTSGGGQGEQYF

V gene: TRBV27
D gene: TRBD1
CDR3 length: 14
clone size: .
J gene: TRBJ1-2
CDR3 DNA: TGTGCCAGCAGGCGACAGGGGATCAACTATGGCTACACCTTC
CDR3 protein: CASRRQGINYGYTF

V gene: TRBV15
D gene: .
CDR3 length: 15
clone size: .
J gene: TRBJ1-1
CDR3 DNA: TGTGCCACCAGCAGAGATTGGGCGACGAACACTGAAGCTTTCTTT
CDR3 protein: CATSRDWATNTEAFF

V gene: TRBV4-2
D gene: .
CDR3 length: 14
clone size: few
J gene: TRBJ1-4
CDR3 DNA: TGTGCCAGCAGCCAAGAGCGACTGGATGAAAAACTGTTTTTT
CDR3 protein: CASSQERLDEKLFF

V gene: TRBV4-1
D gene: TRBD2
CDR3 length: 18
clone size: .
J gene: TRBJ2-3
CDR3 DNA: TGCGCCAGCAGCCAAGGTCCTAGCGGGGGGCTTAGCACAGATACGCAGTATTTT
CDR3 protein: CASSQGPSGGLSTDTQYF